This TCR beta chain was documented in a study of blood T cell repertoires in COVID-19. As for the study in general: The United States, Italy and Spain provided the acute and convalescent COVID-19 samples. Sample material is recorded as cDNA or gDNA derived from T cells, B-cell-depleted T cells, or PBMCs.

In the original processing: Researchers report that nucleated cell counts were estimated from reference gene primer amplification. Profiling relied on immunoSEQ multiplex PCR, and the TCRdb table lists in-frame clones only, not all of them. V and J calls and clone size come straight from that table; D and trimming were deduced from the DNA. The sample shows about 290,000 clones, over 85% of them seen only once. The Seattle patients joined while their infection was active and were tracked longitudinally afterward. Germline CDR1 reads MNHEY; CDR2 reads SVGEGT. The germline V and J ends were trimmed by 4 bases and 10 bases, with 20 bases remaining between them. This CDR3 is built from 15 residues.

The rearrangement joins TRBV6-2 or TRBV6-3 to TRBJ2-1; no firm D call. Sequenced input: peripheral blood. The receptor comes from a woman in her 30s with COVID-19, enrolled during active disease. The CDR3 DNA is TGTGCCAGCAGTTTCTGGGTGAGTTTGACCGGGGAGCAGTTCTTC. Protein product: CASSFWVSLTGEQFF.